This record looks at one TCR beta chain sequence and its context. Antigen: not known. Assay used: immunoSEQ multiplex PCR; TCRdb lists only in-frame clones, some missing. This table holds some 130,000 clones, roughly 86% found once. The record originates from a study of PD-1 blockade in mismatch repair-deficient tumors. Overall study findings and caveats: Rapid post-treatment expansion, then contraction, generally preceding radiologic response, marked tumor-resident clones.

The specimen was peripheral blood, collected just under 74 weeks after starting pembrolizumab. The origin of this receptor is an adult with mismatch repair-deficient cancer.

The DNA for the CDR3 is TGTGCCAGCAGTTACGGAGGGGCGACCTACGAGCAGTACTTC. This codes for CASSYGGATYEQYF. The chain employs TRBV6-5 and TRBJ2-7, with D perhaps matching TRBD2 (6 bases). V was pared by 2 bases and J by 2 bases, with 10 bases between. CDR1 and CDR2 from the germline V gene are MNHEY and SVGAGI. CDR3 length: 14 residues.